The sample holds many counts of the clone carrying this T cell receptor (beta chain). The sample comes from a study of T cells in Graves' hyperthyroidism and ophthalmopathy. Amplification yielded TCR beta CDR3 regions, with RNA transcripts as the source. A set of HTBI primers served as the primers for a first-round RT-PCR of the TCR CDR3. TCRdb re-derived calls from the multiplex PCR reads in MiXCR, one entry per CDR3 protein. The sample consists of hundreds of thousands of distinct CDR3 sequences, roughly 14% of them appearing once. Trimming cost V 3 bases and J 5 bases, with 11 bases left between them. The CDR3 contains 13 residues. CDR1 and CDR2 (germline): DFQATT, SNEGSKA (reference sequence).

Specimen: blood. This TCR derives from a woman under 30 with Graves' hyperthyroidism. V and J are TRBV20-1 and TRBJ2-1; D is ambiguous. For the CDR3, the DNA is TGCAGTGCTAGGGCCGACGGTAACAATGAGCAGTTCTTC. Protein product: CSARADGNNEQFF.